This entry is about one T cell receptor beta chain. Its antigen is not identified. This CDR3 contains 17 residues. Germline loops: CDR1 MGHDK, CDR2 SYGVNS. V lost 2 bases, J lost 2 bases, and 9 bases stayed unmatched. The data were obtained in a study of cytomegalovirus exposure and HLA in healthy donors. Study-wide results and limits: Later work showed greater clonal expansion in HLA-associated TCR beta chains than in equally common others.

Regarding donors, all were healthy bone marrow donors. PCR was performed using 60 Vbeta and 13 Jbeta primers. The repertoire was sequenced with immunoSEQ multiplex PCR; TCRdb's copy has only in-frame clones and lacks some. The data contain 150,000 to 200,000 clones, approximately 85% of them seen just once; the ten biggest clones take up about 1.4%. Sequenced material: PBMCs. The sequence derives from a girl between 5 and 17 years old in good health and CMV-seropositive. V usage is TRBV25-1 and J usage is TRBJ1-2; 9 nucleotides line up with TRBD1. In nucleotides, the CDR3 is TGTGCCAGCAGTGAACTAGGGACAGGGTCGGAAAACTATGGCTACACCTTC. Translation gives CASSELGTGSENYGYTF.